One and the same sample provided the 26 T cell receptor beta chains below, sequenced in a study of blood T cell repertoires in COVID-19. Assay used: immunoSEQ multiplex PCR; TCRdb lists only in-frame clones, some missing. The sample lists about 45,000 clones, 70% to 90% occurring once. The sample taken for sequencing was peripheral blood. The receptors here all came from a woman over 75 with acute or convalescent COVID-19.

The rearrangement uses TRBV6-5 and TRBJ1-2; TRBD1 matches 8 bases. The germline V gene encodes CDR1 MNHEY and CDR2 SVGAGI. The CDR3 spans 15 residues. The V and J ends lost 3 bases and 4 bases, in that order; junction bases with no gene match: 7. CDR3 protein: CASSYWQGAPYGYTF. DNA of the CDR3: TGTGCCAGCAGTTATTGGCAGGGGGCACCCTATGGCTACACCTTC.

This clone was seen more than once but under ten times. The chain is built from TRBV6-5 and TRBJ1-1; no clear D gene. The CDR3 length is 15 residues. The V end was cut by 2 bases, the J end by 3 bases, with 13 bases between. CDR1 and CDR2 (germline): MNHEY, SVGAGI. The CDR3 reads CASSYTPTGDTEAFF. DNA of the CDR3: TGTGCCAGCAGTTACACCCCGACGGGAGACACTGAAGCTTTCTTT.

The chain has TRBV3-1 (or the pseudogene TRBV3-2) and TRBJ2-7; D possibly corresponds to TRBD2 (6 bases). The CDR3 sequence is 13 residues long. Germline CDR1 reads LGHDT; CDR2 reads YNNKEL (reference sequence). V was shortened by 2 bases and J by 6 bases, with 11 bases between the two germline ends. CDR3 bases: TGTGCCAGCAGCCAACATACTAGCTCCGAGCAGTACTTC. It is translated as CASSQHTSSEQYF.

This rearrangement joins TRBV7-9 to TRBJ1-1; 8 bases fit TRBD1. The CDR3 is 15 amino acids. CDR1 and CDR2 (germline): SEHNR, FQNEAQ (reference sequence). V shed 4 bases and J 4 bases; nucleotides not matched to a gene: 8. The CDR3 sequence: CASSSWDRKGTEAFF. CDR3 nucleotides: TGTGCCAGCAGCTCATGGGACAGGAAGGGCACTGAAGCTTTCTTT.

In its sample, this clone was seen once. The chain couples TRBV29-1 to TRBJ2-1; a possible D gene is TRBD2 (6 bases). Trimming cost V 7 bases and J 5 bases, with 21 bases left between them. CDR3 length: 15 amino acids. Germline V CDR1 and CDR2: SQVTM, ANQGSEA. CDR3 nucleotide sequence: TGCAGCGGTTCACCCCTTAGGAGGGCTGACAATGAGCAGTTCTTC. It yields the protein CSGSPLRRADNEQFF.

The genes are TRBV28 and TRBJ1-6; 10 nucleotides line up with TRBD1. Germline loops: CDR1 MDHEN, CDR2 SYDVKM. With V trimmed by 4 bases and J by 9 bases, 6 bases remained unmatched. The CDR3 spans 15 residues. This CDR3 is CASSSGDRGGSPLHF. DNA for the CDR3: TGTGCCAGCAGTTCGGGGGACAGGGGCGGTTCACCCCTCCACTTT.

The CDR3 DNA follows: TGTGCCAGCAGCTTAGACAGGGTAGTCGGTGAAAAACTGTTTTTT. Translated: CASSLDRVVGEKLFF. The chain is built from TRBV7-9 and TRBJ1-4; tentative D call: TRBD1 (6 bases). Germline V gene lookup returns CDR1 SEHNR and CDR2 FQNEAQ (reference sequence). This CDR3 spans 15 amino acids. V was shortened by 1 base and J by 7 bases, with 13 bases between the two germline ends.

The rearrangement joins TRBV3-1 (or the pseudogene TRBV3-2) to TRBJ2-3, with D possibly matching TRBD2 (5 bases). This CDR3 spans 13 amino acids. With 0 bases removed from V and 7 bases from J, the gap between germline ends came to 8 bases. Per germline, CDR1 LGHDT and CDR2 YNNKEL (reference sequence). CDR3 DNA: TGTGCCAGCAGCCAAGATCGGAGGAATACGCAGTATTTT. Protein sequence: CASSQDRRNTQYF.

This sequence joins TRBV15 and TRBJ2-5; D gene ambiguous. The CDR3 covers 14 residues. V dropped 0 bases and J dropped 1 base, with 6 bases sitting between them. CDR1 LNHNV and CDR2 YYDKDF come from the germline V gene (reference sequence). The CDR3 loop is CATSRDRFQETQYF. CDR3 coding DNA: TGTGCCACCAGCAGAGACAGGTTCCAAGAGACCCAGTACTTC.

The sample holds one count of this clone. The rearrangement joins TRBV6-5 to TRBJ1-2; perhaps TRBD1 as D (5 bases). Trimming took 6 bases from V and 2 from J, leaving 10 bases between them. CDR1 is MNHEY and CDR2 is SVGAGI in the germline V gene. The CDR3 is 13 amino acids. In DNA form, the CDR3 reads TGTGCCAGCAGGCTCGCAGGGAACTATGGCTACACCTTC. Its protein is CASRLAGNYGYTF.

The chain employs TRBV4-1 and TRBJ2-7; 7 bases are a match to TRBD2. CDR3 length: 16 residues. V was clipped by 1 base and J by 5 bases; unmatched bases: 11. Germline V lookup: CDR1 MGHRA, CDR2 YSYEKL. Written as DNA, the CDR3 is TGCGCCAGCAGCCAAGGAACTGTTGGGGGGGGGAACGAGCAGTACTTC. Translation gives CASSQGTVGGGNEQYF.

The gene calls are TRBV18 and TRBJ2-7; D is undetermined. The CDR3 sequence is 15 residues long. Trimming left V 0 bases short and J 1 base short, with 10 bases between. Germline V lookup: CDR1 KGHSH, CDR2 LQKENI. The chain's CDR3 is CASSPPVAASYEQYF. CDR3 DNA sequence: TGTGCCAGCTCACCACCGGTGGCGGCGTCCTACGAGCAGTACTTC.

V gene TRBV3-1 (or the pseudogene TRBV3-2) combines with J gene TRBJ2-3; D is undetermined. Trimming removed 1 base at V and 0 bases at J, with 11 bases between. The CDR3 totals 16 residues. CDR1 and CDR2 (germline): LGHDT, YNNKEL (reference sequence). CDR3 bases: TGTGCCAGCAGCCAAGCCCTCACTCTAAGCACAGATACGCAGTATTTT. Residues: CASSQALTLSTDTQYF.

The chain joins TRBV2 to TRBJ1-2; D remains unclear. In germline, CDR1 is SNHLY, CDR2 FYNNEI. The CDR3 runs 12 residues. V lost 5 bases and J lost 8, with 12 bases in between. The CDR3 region is CASSRFWAGYTF. Here the CDR3 DNA reads TGTGCCAGCAGTCGTTTCTGGGCCGGCTACACCTTC. The whole variable domain, filled in from reference TRBV2 and TRBJ1-2, reads EPEVTQTPSHQVTQMGQEVILRCVPISNHLYFYWYRQILGQKVEFLVSFYNNEISEKSEIFDDQFSVERPDGSNFTLKIRSTKLEDSAMYFCASSRFWAGYTFGSGTRLTVV.

The V call is TRBV5-1, the J call TRBJ2-2; 8 nucleotides match TRBD2. The length of the CDR3 is 16 residues. The V segment lost 4 bases and the J segment 1 base; nucleotides outside the gene matches: 6. Germline V gives CDR1 SGHRS, CDR2 YFSETQ. The CDR3 here is CASSPGGPRNTGELFF. The CDR3 region has the DNA TGCGCCAGCAGCCCGGGGGGGCCCAGGAACACCGGGGAGCTGTTTTTT. Together with reference TRBV5-1 and TRBJ2-2, the CDR3 gives the full variable domain: KAGVTQTPRYLIKTRGQQVTLSCSPISGHRSVSWYQQTPGQGLQFLFEYFSETQRNKGNFPGRFSGRQFSNSRSEMNVSTLELGDSALYLCASSPGGPRNTGELFFGEGSRLTVL.

A single count supports this clone. The genes are TRBV6-5 and TRBJ1-1, with a weak D call TRBD1 (5 bases). The V and J ends lost 7 bases and 2 bases respectively, with 11 bases between them. Germline V lookup: CDR1 MNHEY, CDR2 SVGAGI. There are 13 residues in the CDR3. The CDR3 reads CASKGLTNTEAFF. CDR3 coding DNA: TGTGCCAGCAAGGGACTTACCAACACTGAAGCTTTCTTT.

This clone was seen just once. The chain uses TRBV24-1 and TRBJ2-7; 8 bases agree with TRBD2. Trimming cost V 2 bases and J 6 bases; bases outside gene matches: 14. The germline gives CDR1 KGHDR, CDR2 SFDVKD. This CDR3 contains 17 residues. In DNA form, the CDR3 reads TGTGCCACCAGTGATTCCGGCTCGGGGGGGATGAGGGGCGAGCAGTACTTC. This codes for CATSDSGSGGMRGEQYF.

The rearrangement uses TRBV18 and TRBJ1-2; D may be TRBD1 (5 bases). Germline CDR1 KGHSH, CDR2 LQKENI. V lost 0 bases and J lost 4, with 9 bases in between. This CDR3 has 14 amino acids. CDR3 protein: CASSPPQGGYGYTF. The DNA of the CDR3 is TGTGCCAGCTCACCACCGCAGGGAGGCTATGGCTACACCTTC.

The chain is built from TRBV30 and TRBJ1-5; TRBD1 aligns across 10 bases. V was clipped by 4 bases and J by 6 bases; unmatched bases: 6. The germline V gene encodes CDR1 GTSNPN and CDR2 SVGIG (reference sequence). This CDR3 has 14 amino acids. The CDR3, as DNA: TGTGCCTGGAACAGACAGGGGGCTGGTCAGCCCCAGCATTTT. It specifies CAWNRQGAGQPQHF.

V usage is TRBV5-1 and J usage is TRBJ2-7; possible D gene TRBD1, 5 bases. The CDR3 runs to 14 residues. With 0 bases removed from V and 3 bases from J, the gap between germline ends came to 10 bases. The germline gives CDR1 SGHRS, CDR2 YFSETQ. CDR3 nucleotide sequence: TGCGCCAGCAGCTTGGGGGGCGCAGACTACGAGCAGTACTTC. This translates into CASSLGGADYEQYF.

The rearrangement links TRBV6-5 to TRBJ1-1; D might be TRBD1 (5 bases). The CDR3 consists of 12 residues. CDR1 MNHEY and CDR2 SVGAGI come from the germline V gene. V was cut by 6 bases and J by 4 bases, with 9 bases left in between. CDR3 in amino acids: CASSAGFTEAFF. The CDR3 DNA is TGTGCCAGCAGCGCAGGGTTCACTGAAGCTTTCTTT.

As DNA, the CDR3 is TGCGCCAGCAGTCAAGGAGACCCGGGACTAGCGGGTCTCGGGTCAGATACGCAGTATTTT. It codes for CASSQGDPGLAGLGSDTQYF. The gene calls are TRBV23-1 and TRBJ2-3; 12 nucleotides align to TRBD2. TRBV23-1 is marked as an open reading frame, function uncertain. The CDR3 is 20 residues long. V shed 2 bases, J shed 4 bases, and the junction held 16 bases outside the gene matches.

This clone has a single count. The chain combines TRBV5-1 with TRBJ2-1; 7 bases line up with TRBD2. Germline V gene data show CDR1 as SGHRS and CDR2 as YFSETQ. The CDR3 runs 16 residues. Losses at the gene ends were 4 bases for V and 10 bases for J; bases not matched to a gene: 17. CDR3 DNA sequence: TGCGCCAGCAGCCTAGATGAGGCGGCGGGAGTTGACGAGCAGTTCTTC. It specifies CASSLDEAAGVDEQFF.

The chain carries TRBV7-9 and TRBJ1-3; D gene ambiguous. The CDR3 runs 12 residues. Trimming removed 2 bases at V and 4 bases at J, with 3 bases between. From germline, CDR1 is SEHNR and CDR2 FQNEAQ (reference sequence). The CDR3 region has the DNA TGTGCCAGCAGCTTATCAGGAAACACCATATATTTT. Protein sequence: CASSLSGNTIYF. The full variable domain, with the rest looked up from reference TRBV7-9 and TRBJ1-3, is DTGVSQNPRHKITKRGQNVTFRCDPISEHNRLYWYRQTLGQGPEFLTYFQNEAQLEKSRLLSDRFSAERPKGSFSTLEIQRTEQGDSAMYLCASSLSGNTIYFGEGSWLTVV.

The chain uses TRBV18 and TRBJ2-3; 9 nucleotides line up with TRBD1. Germline V CDR1 and CDR2: KGHSH, LQKENI. The CDR3 runs to 15 residues. After removal of 5 bases from V and 2 bases from J, the junction contained 5 bases not matched to a gene. The CDR3 sequence: CASSTGQGFTDTQYF. CDR3 in DNA: TGTGCCAGCTCAACGGGACAGGGCTTCACAGATACGCAGTATTTT.

The genes are TRBV10-3 and TRBJ2-3; D remains unclear. The V gene lost 3 bases and the J gene lost 5 bases, with 12 bases spanning the gap. The CDR3 loop spans 14 amino acids. The germline gives CDR1 ENHRY, CDR2 SYGVKD. This CDR3 is CAISDASSRDTQYF. The DNA of the CDR3 is TGTGCCATCAGTGATGCTAGTAGTCGAGATACGCAGTATTTT.